Listed below are T cell receptor beta chains from one sample, sequenced in a study of neurological immune-mediated disorders. TCRdb reprocessed the 5' RACE reads with MiXCR, giving one entry per CDR3 protein. This sample has 48,000 or so distinct CDR3 sequences, with 10% found just once. Source material: PBMCs. These receptors came from a woman aged 40 to 50 with HTLV-1-associated myelopathy (HAM/TSP). CDR3s include the opening cysteine and the closing phenylalanine or tryptophan. D genes are given only for firm matches.

d_call: TRBD1
v_call: TRBV6-5
cdr3_aa: CASSYQGDGYGYTF

d_call: NA
v_call: TRBV7-2
cdr3_aa: CASSLAGAYNEQFF

d_call: NA
v_call: TRBV20-1
cdr3_aa: CSAGGSTEAFF

d_call: TRBD1
v_call: TRBV5-5
cdr3_aa: CASTDPPGTGYNEQFF

d_call: NA
v_call: TRBV6-1
cdr3_aa: CASSTPGQGAKNIQYF

d_call: NA
v_call: TRBV2
cdr3_aa: CASSEVSDSPLHF

d_call: NA
v_call: TRBV7-8
cdr3_aa: CASSSLSNSNQPQHF

d_call: NA
v_call: TRBV27
cdr3_aa: CASSRTTDFYEQYF

d_call: TRBD1
v_call: TRBV4-3
cdr3_aa: CASSPRQGGYGYTF

d_call: NA
v_call: TRBV7-9
cdr3_aa: CASSLADTQYF

d_call: NA
v_call: TRBV27
cdr3_aa: CASSFDGRDSPLHF

d_call: NA
v_call: TRBV20-1
cdr3_aa: CSALGGAGPNYGYTF

d_call: NA
v_call: TRBV20-1
cdr3_aa: CSARVPGMNTEAFF

d_call: TRBD1
v_call: TRBV6-2/TRBV6-3
cdr3_aa: CASTEWTGNPSGANVLTF

d_call: TRBD2
v_call: TRBV7-2
cdr3_aa: CASSLVLAESTDTQYF

d_call: NA
v_call: TRBV9
cdr3_aa: CASSVSGAKNSQYF

d_call: NA
v_call: TRBV5-1
cdr3_aa: CASRTDINEQFF

d_call: TRBD1
v_call: TRBV5-6
cdr3_aa: CASSFRDRVWYEQYF

d_call: TRBD1
v_call: TRBV10-3
cdr3_aa: CAISEGQGAPYEQYF

d_call: TRBD1
v_call: TRBV5-1
cdr3_aa: CASSFTGGSPGELFF

d_call: NA
v_call: TRBV18
cdr3_aa: CASSPGPTRDTQYF

d_call: TRBD1
v_call: TRBV5-1
cdr3_aa: CASSLDRGREAFF

d_call: TRBD1
v_call: TRBV18
cdr3_aa: CASSPGTAEQFF

d_call: TRBD2
v_call: TRBV5-1
cdr3_aa: CASSSTGGPDEQYF

d_call: NA
v_call: TRBV6-1
cdr3_aa: CANSLGGGTEAFF